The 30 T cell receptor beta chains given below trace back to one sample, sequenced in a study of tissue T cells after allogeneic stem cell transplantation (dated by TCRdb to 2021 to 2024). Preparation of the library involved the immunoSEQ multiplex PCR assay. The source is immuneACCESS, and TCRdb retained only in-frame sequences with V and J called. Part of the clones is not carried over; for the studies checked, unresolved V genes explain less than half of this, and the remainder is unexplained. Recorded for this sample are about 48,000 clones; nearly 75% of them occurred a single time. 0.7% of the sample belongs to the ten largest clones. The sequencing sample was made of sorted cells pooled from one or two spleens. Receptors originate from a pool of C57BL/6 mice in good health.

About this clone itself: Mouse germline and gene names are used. This CDR3 is CASSQGGGDTQYF. The CDR3 DNA, read in part, is TGTGCCAGCAGCCAAGGAGGGGGAGACACCCAGTAC. This chain joins TRBV5 and TRBJ2-5; D perhaps matches TRBD1 (6 bases). The read terminates 1 residue before the CDR3 end, so the remaining end is supplied by the germline J gene. The CDR3 extends over 13 amino acids. CDR1 is LGHNA and CDR2 is YNLKQL in the germline V gene (reference sequence). Trimming pared 1 base from V and 5 bases from J, leaving 7 bases between.

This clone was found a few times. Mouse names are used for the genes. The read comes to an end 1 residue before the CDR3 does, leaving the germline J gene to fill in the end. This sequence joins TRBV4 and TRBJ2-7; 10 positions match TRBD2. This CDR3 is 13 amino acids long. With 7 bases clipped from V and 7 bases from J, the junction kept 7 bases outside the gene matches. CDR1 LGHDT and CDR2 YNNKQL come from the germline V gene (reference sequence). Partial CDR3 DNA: TGTGCCAGCACATCTGGGGGGGCGAGGGAACAGTAC. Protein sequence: CASTSGGAREQY. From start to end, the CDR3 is CASTSGGAREQYF.

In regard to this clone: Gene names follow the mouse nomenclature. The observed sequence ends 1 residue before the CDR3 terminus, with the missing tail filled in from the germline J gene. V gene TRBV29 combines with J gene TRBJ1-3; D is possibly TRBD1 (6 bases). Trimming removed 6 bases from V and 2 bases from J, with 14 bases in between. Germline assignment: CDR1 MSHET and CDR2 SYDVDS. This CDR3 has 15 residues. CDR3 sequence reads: CASSKSGTTGNTLYF. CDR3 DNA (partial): TGTGCTAGCAGCAAGTCCGGGACAACTGGAAATACGCTCTAT.

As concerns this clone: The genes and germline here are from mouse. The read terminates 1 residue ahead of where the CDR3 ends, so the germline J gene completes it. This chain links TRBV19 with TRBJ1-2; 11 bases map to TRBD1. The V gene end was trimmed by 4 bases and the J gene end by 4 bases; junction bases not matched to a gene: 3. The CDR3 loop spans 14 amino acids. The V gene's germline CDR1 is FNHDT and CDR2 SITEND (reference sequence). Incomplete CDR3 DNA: TGTGCCAGCAGTGGGGGACAGGGGGGCTCCGACTACACC. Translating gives CASSGGQGGSDYT. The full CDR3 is CASSGGQGGSDYTF.

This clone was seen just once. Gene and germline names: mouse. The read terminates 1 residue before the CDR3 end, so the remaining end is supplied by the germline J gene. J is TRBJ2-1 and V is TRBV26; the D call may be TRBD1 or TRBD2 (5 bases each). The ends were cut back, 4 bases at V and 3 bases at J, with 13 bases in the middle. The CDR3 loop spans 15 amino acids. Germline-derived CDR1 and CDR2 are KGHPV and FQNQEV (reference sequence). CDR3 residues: CASSRETGGYAEQFF. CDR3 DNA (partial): TGTGCCAGCAGTCGCGAGACCGGGGGCTATGCTGAGCAGTTC.

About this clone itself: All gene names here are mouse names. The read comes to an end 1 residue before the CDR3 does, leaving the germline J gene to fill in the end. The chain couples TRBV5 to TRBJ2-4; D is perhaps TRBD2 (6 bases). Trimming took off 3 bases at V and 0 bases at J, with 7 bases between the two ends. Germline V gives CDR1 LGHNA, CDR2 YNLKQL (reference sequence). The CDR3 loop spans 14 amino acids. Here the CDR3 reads CASSHLGSQNTLYF. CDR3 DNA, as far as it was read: TGTGCCAGCAGCCATCTGGGGAGTCAAAACACCTTGTAC.

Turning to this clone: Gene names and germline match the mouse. The covered CDR3 bases are TGTGCCAGCAGCCCCGGGACTGGGATGTATGAACAGTAC. Translating it yields CASSPGTGMYEQY. The CDR3 reads in full as CASSPGTGMYEQYF. This chain links TRBV3 with TRBJ2-7, with TRBD2 matching 9 bases. The sequence runs out 1 residue before the end of the CDR3; the remainder is reconstructed from the germline J gene. V was clipped by 5 bases and J by 4 bases; unmatched bases: 6. The length of the CDR3 is 14 residues. Germline CDR1 reads SNHLY; CDR2 reads FYNGKV (reference sequence).

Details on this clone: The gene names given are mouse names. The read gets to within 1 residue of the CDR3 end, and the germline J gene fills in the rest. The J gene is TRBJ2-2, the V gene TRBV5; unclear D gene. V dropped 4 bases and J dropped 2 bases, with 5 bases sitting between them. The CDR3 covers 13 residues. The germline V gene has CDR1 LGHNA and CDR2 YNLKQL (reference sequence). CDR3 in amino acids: CASSPQNTGQLYF. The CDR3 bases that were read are TGTGCCAGCAGCCCACAGAACACCGGGCAGCTCTAC.

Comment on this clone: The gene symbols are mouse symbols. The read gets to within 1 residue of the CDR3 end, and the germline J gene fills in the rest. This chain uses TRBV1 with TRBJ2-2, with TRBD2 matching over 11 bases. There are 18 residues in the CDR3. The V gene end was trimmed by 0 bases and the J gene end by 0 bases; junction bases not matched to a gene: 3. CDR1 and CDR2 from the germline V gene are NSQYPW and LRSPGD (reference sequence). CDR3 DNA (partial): TGCACCTGCAGTGCAGATGAGGGACTGGGGGCAAACACCGGGCAGCTCTAC. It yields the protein CTCSADEGLGANTGQLY. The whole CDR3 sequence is CTCSADEGLGANTGQLYF.

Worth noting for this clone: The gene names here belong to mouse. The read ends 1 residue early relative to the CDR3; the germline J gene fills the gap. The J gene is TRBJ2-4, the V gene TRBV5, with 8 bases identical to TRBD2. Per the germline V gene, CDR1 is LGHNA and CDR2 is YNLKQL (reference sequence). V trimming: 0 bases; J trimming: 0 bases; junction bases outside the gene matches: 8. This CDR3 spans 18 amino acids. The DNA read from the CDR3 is TGTGCCAGCAGCCAAGACGGACACTGGGGGTCTAGTCAAAACACCTTGTAC. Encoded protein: CASSQDGHWGSSQNTLY. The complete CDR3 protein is CASSQDGHWGSSQNTLYF.

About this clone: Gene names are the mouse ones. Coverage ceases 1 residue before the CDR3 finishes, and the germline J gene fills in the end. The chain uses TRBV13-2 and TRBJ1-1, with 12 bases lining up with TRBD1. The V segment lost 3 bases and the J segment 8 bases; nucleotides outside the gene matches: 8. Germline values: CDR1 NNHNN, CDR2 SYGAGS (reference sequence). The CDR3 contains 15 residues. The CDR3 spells CASGGSGTGGAEVFF. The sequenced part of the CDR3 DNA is TGTGCCAGCGGTGGGTCCGGGACAGGGGGCGCGGAAGTCTTC.

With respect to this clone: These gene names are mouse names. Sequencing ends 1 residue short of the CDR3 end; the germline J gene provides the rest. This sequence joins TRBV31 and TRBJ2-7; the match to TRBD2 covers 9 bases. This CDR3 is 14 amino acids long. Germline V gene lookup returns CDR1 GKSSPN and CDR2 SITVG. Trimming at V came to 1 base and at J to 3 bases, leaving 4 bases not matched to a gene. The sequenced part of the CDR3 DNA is TGTGCCTGGAGTCCCTGGACTGGGGACTATGAACAGTAC. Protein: CAWSPWTGDYEQY. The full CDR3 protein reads CAWSPWTGDYEQYF.

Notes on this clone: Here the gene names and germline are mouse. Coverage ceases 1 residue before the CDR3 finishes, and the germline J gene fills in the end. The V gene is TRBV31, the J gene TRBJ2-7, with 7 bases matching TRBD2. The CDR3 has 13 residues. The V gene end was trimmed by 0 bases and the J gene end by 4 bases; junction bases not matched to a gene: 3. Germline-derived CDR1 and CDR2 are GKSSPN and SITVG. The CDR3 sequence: CAWSLLGEYEQYF. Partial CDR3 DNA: TGTGCCTGGAGTCTCCTGGGGGAGTATGAACAGTAC. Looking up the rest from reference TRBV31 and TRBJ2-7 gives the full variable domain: AQTIHQWPVAEIKAVGSPLSLGCTIKGKSSPNLYWYWQATGGTLQQLFYSITVGQVESVVQLNLSASRPKDDQFILSTEKLLLSHSGFYLCAWSLLGEYEQYFGPGTRLTVL.

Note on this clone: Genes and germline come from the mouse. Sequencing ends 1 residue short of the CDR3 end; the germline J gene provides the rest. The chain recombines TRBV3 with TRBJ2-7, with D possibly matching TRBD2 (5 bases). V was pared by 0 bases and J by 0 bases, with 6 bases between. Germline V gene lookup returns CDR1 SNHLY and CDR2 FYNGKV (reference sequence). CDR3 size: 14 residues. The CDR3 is CASSLAGVSYEQYF. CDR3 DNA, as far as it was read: TGTGCCAGCAGCTTAGCTGGGGTCTCCTATGAACAGTAC.

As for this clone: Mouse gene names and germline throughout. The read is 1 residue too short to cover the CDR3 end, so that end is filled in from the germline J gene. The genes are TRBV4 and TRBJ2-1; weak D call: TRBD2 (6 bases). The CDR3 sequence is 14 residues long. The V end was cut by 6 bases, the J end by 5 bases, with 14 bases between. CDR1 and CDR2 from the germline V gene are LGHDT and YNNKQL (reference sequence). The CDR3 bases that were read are TGTGCCAGCAGTCCCGGCTGGGGAGATGCTGAGCAGTTC. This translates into CASSPGWGDAEQF. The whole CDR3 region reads CASSPGWGDAEQFF.

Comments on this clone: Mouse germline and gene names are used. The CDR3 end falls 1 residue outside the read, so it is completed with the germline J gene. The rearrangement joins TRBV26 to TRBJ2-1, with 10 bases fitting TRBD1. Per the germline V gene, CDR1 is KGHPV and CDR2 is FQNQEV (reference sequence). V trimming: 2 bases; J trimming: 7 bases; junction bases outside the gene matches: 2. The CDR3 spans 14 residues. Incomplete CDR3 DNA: TGTGCCAGCAGTCTGGACAGGGGGCGCGCTGAGCAGTTC. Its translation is CASSLDRGRAEQF. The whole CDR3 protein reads CASSLDRGRAEQFF.

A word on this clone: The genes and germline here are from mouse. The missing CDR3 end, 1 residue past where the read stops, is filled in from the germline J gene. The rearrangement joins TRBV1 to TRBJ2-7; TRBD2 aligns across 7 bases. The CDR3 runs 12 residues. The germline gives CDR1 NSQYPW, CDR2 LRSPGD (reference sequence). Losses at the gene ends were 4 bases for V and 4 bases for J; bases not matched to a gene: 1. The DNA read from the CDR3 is TGCACCTGCAGTGAGACTGGGTATGAACAGTAC. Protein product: CTCSETGYEQY. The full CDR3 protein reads CTCSETGYEQYF.

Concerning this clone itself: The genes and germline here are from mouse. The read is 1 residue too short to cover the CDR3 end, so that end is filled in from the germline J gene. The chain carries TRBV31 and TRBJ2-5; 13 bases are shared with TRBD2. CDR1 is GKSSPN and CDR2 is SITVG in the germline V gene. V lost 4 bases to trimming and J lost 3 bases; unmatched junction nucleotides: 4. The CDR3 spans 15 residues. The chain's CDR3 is CAWTGTGGVQDTQYF. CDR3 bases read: TGTGCCTGGACCGGGACTGGGGGGGTTCAAGACACCCAGTAC.

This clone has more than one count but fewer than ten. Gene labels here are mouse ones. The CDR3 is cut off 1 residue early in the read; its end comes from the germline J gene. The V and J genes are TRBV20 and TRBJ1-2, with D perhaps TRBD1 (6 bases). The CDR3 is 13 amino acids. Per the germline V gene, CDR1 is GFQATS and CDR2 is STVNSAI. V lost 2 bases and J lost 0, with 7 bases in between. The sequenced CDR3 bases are TGTGGTGCTAGGAGGGGGGCAAACTCCGACTACACC. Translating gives CGARRGANSDYT. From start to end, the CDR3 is CGARRGANSDYTF.

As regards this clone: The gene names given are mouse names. CDR3 sequence reads: CASGEYSYNSPLYF. The sequenced CDR3 bases are TGTGCCAGCGGTGAATATTCCTATAATTCGCCCCTCTAC. The V call is TRBV13-2, the J call TRBJ1-6; D unclear. Read sequence stops 1 residue before the CDR3 end, and the germline J gene provides the missing end. TRBJ1-6 is filed as an ORF, its function uncertain. CDR1 is NNHNN, CDR2 SYGAGS, per germline (reference sequence). Trimming cost V 2 bases and J 0 bases, with 3 bases left between them. CDR3 length: 14 amino acids.

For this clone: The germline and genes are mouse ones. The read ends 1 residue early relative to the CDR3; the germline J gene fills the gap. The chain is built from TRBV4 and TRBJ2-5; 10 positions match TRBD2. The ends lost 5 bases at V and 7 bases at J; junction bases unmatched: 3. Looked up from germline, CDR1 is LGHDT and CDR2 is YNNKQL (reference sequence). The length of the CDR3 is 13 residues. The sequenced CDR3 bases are TGTGCCAGCAGCCCTGGGGGGGCAAACACCCAGTAC. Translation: CASSPGGANTQY. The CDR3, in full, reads CASSPGGANTQYF.

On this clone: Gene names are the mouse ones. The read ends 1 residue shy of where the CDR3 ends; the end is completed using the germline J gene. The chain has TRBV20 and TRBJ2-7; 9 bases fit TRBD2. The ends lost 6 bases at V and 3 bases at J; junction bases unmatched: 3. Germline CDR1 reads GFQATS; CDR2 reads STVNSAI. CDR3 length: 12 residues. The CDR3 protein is CGALGLGYEQYF. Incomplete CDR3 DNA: TGTGGTGCGTTGGGACTGGGCTATGAACAGTAC.

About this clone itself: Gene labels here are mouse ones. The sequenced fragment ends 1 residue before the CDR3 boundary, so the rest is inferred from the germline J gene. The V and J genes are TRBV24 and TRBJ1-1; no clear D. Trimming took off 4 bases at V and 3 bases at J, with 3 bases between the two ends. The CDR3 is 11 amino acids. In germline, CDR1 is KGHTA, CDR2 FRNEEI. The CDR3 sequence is CASSRDTEVFF. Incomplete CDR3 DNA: TGTGCCAGCAGTCGAGACACAGAAGTCTTC.

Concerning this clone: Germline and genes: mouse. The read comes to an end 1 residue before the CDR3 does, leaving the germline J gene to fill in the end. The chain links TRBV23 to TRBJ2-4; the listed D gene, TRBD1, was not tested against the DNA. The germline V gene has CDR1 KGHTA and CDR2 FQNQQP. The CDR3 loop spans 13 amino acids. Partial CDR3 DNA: TGCTCCAGCAGTCAAAGCAGCCAAAACACCTTGTAC. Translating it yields CSSSQSSQNTLY. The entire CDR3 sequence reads CSSSQSSQNTLYF.

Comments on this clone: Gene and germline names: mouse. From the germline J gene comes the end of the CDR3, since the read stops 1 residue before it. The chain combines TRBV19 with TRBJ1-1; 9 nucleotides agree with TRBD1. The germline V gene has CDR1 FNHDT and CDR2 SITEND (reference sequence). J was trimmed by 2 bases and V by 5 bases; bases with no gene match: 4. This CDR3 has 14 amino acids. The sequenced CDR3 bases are TGTGCCAGCAGGTCGGGACAGGGCAACACAGAAGTCTTC. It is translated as CASRSGQGNTEVF. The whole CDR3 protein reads CASRSGQGNTEVFF.

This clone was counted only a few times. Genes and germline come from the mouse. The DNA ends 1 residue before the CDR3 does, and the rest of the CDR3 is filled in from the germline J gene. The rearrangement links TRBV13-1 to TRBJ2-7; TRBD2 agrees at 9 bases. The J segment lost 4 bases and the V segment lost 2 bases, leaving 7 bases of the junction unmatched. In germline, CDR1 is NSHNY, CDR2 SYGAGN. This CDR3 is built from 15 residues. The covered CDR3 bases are TGTGCCAGCAGTGAATCCGACTGGGGGAGTTATGAACAGTAC. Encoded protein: CASSESDWGSYEQY. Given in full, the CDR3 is CASSESDWGSYEQYF.

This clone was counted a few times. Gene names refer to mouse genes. Partial CDR3 DNA: TGTGCCAGCAGCACTAACTATGCTGAGCAGTTC. It encodes CASSTNYAEQF. The full CDR3 protein is CASSTNYAEQFF. The rearrangement joins TRBV22 to TRBJ2-1. The CDR3 end is not reached by the read, which stops 1 residue before it; the germline J gene fills it in. TRBV22 is described as a pseudogene. The CDR3 has 12 residues.

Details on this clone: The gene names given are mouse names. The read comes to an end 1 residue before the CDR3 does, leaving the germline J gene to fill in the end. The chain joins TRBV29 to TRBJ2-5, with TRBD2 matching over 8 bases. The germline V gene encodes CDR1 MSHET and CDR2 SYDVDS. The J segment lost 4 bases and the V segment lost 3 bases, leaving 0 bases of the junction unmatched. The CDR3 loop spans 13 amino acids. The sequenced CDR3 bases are TGTGCTAGCAGTTTCTGGGGGGAAGACACCCAGTAC. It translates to CASSFWGEDTQY. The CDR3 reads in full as CASSFWGEDTQYF. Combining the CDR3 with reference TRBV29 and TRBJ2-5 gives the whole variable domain DMKVTQMPRYLIKRMGENVLLECGQDMSHETMYWYRQDPGLGLQLIYISYDVDSNSEGDIPKGYRVSRKKREHFSLILDSAKTNQTSVYFCASSFWGEDTQYFGPGTRLLVL.

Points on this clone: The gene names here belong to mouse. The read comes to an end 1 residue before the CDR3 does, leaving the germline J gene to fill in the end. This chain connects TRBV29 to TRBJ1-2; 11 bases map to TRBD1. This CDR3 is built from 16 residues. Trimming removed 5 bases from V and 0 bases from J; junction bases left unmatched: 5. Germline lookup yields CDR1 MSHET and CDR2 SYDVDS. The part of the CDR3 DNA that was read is TGTGCTAGCAGTCTCGGGACAGGGGGAGCAAACTCCGACTACACC. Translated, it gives CASSLGTGGANSDYT. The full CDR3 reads CASSLGTGGANSDYTF.

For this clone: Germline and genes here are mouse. CDR3 in amino acids: CASSSGPGAVYEQYF. Partial CDR3 DNA: TGTGCCAGCAGTTCTGGGCCTGGGGCCGTCTATGAACAGTAC. V is TRBV15 and J is TRBJ2-7; maybe TRBD2 (6 bases). The DNA ends 1 residue before the CDR3 does, and the rest of the CDR3 is filled in from the germline J gene. Trimming cost V 4 bases and J 3 bases, with 16 bases left between them. The CDR3 has 15 residues. The V gene's germline CDR1 is SGHND and CDR2 FRSKSL.